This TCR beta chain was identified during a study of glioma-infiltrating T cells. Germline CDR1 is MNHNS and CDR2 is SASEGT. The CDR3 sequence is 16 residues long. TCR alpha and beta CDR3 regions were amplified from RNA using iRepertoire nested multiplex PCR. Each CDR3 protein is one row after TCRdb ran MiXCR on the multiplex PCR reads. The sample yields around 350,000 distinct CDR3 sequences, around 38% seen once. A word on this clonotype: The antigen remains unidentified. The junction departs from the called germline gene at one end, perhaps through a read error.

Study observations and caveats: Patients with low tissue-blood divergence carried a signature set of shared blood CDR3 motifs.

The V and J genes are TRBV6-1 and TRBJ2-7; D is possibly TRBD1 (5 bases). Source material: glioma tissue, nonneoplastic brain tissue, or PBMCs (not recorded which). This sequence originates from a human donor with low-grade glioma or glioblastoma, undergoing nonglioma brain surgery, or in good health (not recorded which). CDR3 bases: TGTGCCATCAGTGAAAGTAAGGGGCCCATCTCCTACGAGCAGTACTTC. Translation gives CAISESKGPISYEQYF.